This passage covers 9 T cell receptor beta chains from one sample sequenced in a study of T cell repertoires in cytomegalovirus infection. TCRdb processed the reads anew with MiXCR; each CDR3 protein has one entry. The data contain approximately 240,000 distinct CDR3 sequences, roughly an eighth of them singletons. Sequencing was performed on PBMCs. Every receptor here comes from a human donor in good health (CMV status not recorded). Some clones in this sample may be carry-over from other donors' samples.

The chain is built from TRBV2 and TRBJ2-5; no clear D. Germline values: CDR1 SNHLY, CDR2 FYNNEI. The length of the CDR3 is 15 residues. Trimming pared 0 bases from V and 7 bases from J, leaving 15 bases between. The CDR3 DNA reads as TGTGCCAGCAGTGAAGCGCATCAGAGTGGAGCGACCCAGTACTTC. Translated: CASSEAHQSGATQYF.

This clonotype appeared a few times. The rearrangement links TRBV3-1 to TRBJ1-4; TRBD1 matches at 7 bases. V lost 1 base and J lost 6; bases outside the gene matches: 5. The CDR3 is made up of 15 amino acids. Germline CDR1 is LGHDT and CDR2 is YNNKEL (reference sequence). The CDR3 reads CASSQGGRGDEKLFF. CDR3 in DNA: TGTGCCAGCAGCCAAGGAGGCAGGGGGGATGAAAAACTGTTTTTT.

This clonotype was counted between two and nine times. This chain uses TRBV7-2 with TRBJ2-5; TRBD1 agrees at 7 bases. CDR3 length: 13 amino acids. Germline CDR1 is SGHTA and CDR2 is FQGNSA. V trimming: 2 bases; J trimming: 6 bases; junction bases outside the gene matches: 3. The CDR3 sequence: CASSLQGEQTQYF. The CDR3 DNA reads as TGTGCCAGCAGCTTACAGGGGGAACAGACCCAGTACTTC.

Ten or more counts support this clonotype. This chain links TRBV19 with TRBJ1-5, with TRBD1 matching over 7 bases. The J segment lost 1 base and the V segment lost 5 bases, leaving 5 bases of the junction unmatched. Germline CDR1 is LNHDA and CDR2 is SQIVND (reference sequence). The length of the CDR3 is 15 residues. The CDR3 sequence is CASSPGTVSNQPQHF. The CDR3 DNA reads TGTGCCAGTAGTCCCGGGACAGTGAGCAATCAGCCCCAGCATTTT. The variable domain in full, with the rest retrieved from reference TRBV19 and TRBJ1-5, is DGGITQSPKYLFRKEGQNVTLSCEQNLNHDAMYWYRQDPGQGLRLIYYSQIVNDFQKGDIAEGYSVSREKKESFPLTVTSAQKNPTAFYLCASSPGTVSNQPQHFGDGTRLSIL.

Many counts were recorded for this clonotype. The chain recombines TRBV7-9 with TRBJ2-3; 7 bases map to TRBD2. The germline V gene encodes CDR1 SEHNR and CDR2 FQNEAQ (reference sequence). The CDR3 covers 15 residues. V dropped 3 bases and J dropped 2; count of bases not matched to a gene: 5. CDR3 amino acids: CASSLSGAVTDTQYF. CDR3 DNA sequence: TGTGCCAGCAGCTTGAGCGGGGCCGTCACAGATACGCAGTATTTT.

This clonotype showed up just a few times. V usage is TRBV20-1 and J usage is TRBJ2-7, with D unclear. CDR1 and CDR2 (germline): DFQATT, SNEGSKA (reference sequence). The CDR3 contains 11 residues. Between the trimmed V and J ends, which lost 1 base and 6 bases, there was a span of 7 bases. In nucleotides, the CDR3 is TGCAGTGCTAGAGCCCCTGGCGAGCAGTACTTC. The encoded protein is CSARAPGEQYF.

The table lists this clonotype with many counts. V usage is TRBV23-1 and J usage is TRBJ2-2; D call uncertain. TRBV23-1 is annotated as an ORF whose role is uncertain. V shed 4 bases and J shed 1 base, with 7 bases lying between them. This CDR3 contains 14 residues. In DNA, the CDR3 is TGCGCCAGCAGTCTAGAAGGGAACACCGGGGAGCTGTTTTTT. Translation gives CASSLEGNTGELFF.

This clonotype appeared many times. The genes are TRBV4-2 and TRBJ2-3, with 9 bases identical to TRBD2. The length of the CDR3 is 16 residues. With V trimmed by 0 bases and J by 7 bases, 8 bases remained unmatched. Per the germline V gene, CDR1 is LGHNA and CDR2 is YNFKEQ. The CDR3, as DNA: TGTGCCAGCAGCCAAGACAAGAGCGGGGGGCCGTATACGCAGTATTTT. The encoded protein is CASSQDKSGGPYTQYF.

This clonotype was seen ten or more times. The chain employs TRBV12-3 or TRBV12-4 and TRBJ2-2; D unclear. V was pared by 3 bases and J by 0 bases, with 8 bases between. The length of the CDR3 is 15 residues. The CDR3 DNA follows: TGTGCCAGCAGTTTCGACTCGGCGAACACCGGGGAGCTGTTTTTT. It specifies CASSFDSANTGELFF.